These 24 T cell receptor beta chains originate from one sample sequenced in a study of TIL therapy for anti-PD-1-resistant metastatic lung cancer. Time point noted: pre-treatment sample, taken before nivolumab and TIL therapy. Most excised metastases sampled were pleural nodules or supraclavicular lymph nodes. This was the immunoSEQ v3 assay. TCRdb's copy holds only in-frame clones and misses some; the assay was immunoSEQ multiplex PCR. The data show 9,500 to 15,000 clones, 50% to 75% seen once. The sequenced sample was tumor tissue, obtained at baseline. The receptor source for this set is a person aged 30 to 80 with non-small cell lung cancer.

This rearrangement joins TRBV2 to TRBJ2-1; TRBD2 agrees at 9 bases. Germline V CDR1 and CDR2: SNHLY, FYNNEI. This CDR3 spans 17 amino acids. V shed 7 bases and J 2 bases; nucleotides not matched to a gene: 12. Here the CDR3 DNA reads TGTGCCAGCACCCCCTCTGTAGCGGGAGTTGCCTACAATGAGCAGTTCTTC. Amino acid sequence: CASTPSVAGVAYNEQFF.

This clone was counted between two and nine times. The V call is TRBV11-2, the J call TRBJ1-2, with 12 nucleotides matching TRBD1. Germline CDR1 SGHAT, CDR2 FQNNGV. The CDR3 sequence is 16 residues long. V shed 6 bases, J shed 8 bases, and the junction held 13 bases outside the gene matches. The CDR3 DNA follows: TGTGCCAGCAGTACCAGAGGATCCGGGACAGGGGGCGGCTACACCTTC. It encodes CASSTRGSGTGGGYTF.

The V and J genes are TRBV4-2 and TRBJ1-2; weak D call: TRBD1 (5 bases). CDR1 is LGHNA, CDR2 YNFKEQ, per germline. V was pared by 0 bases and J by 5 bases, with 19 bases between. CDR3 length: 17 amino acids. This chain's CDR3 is CASSQDRQGMGYYGYTF. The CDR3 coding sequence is TGTGCCAGCAGCCAAGATAGGCAGGGCATGGGATATTATGGCTACACCTTC.

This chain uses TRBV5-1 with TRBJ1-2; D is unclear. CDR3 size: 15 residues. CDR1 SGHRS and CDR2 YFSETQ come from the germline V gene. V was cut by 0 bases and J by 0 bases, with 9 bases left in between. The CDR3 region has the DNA TGCGCCAGCAGCTTGGGATTCGGGGCTAACTATGGCTACACCTTC. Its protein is CASSLGFGANYGYTF.

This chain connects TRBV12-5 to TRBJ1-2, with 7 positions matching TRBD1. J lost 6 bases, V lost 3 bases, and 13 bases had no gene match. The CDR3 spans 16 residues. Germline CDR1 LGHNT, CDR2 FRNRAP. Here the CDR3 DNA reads TGTGCTAGTGGTTTTGGGATCCGGGACAGAGCGGATGGCTACACCTTC. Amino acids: CASGFGIRDRADGYTF.

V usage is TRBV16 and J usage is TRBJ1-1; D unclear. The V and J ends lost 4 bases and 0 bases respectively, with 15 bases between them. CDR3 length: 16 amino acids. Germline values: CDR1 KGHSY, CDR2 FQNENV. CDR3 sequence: CASSLRLGTLNTEAFF. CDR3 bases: TGTGCCAGCAGCCTTAGGCTTGGCACACTGAACACTGAAGCTTTCTTT.

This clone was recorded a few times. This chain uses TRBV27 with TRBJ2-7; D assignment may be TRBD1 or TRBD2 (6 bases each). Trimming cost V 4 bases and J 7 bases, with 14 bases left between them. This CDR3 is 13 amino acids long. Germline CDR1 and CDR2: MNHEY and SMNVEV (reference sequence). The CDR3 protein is CASSWRGAGEQYF. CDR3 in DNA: TGTGCCAGCAGTTGGAGGGGGGCCGGGGAGCAGTACTTC.

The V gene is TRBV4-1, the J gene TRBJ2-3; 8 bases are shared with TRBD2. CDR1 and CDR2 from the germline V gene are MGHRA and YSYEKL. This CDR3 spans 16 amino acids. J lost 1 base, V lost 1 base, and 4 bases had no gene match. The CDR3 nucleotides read TGCGCCAGCAGCCAAGTTGCGGGAGGAGGCACAGATACGCAGTATTTT. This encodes CASSQVAGGGTDTQYF.

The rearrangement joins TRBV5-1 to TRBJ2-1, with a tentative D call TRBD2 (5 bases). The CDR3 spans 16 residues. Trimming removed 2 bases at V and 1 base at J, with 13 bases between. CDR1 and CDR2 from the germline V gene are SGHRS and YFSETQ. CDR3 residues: CASSFQLGRSYNEQFF. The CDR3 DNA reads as TGCGCCAGCAGCTTTCAATTAGGGAGATCCTACAATGAGCAGTTCTTC. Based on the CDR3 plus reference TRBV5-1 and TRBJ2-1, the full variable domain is KAGVTQTPRYLIKTRGQQVTLSCSPISGHRSVSWYQQTPGQGLQFLFEYFSETQRNKGNFPGRFSGRQFSNSRSEMNVSTLELGDSALYLCASSFQLGRSYNEQFFGPGTRLTVL.

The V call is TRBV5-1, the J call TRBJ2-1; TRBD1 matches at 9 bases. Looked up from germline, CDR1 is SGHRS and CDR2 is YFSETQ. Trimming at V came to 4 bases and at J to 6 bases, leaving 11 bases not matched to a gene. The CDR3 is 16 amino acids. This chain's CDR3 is CASSGGDRDRVNEQFF. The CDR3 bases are TGCGCCAGCAGCGGGGGGGACCGGGACAGGGTCAATGAGCAGTTCTTC.

The CDR3 sequence is CASSWTAGGTNEKLFF. Here the CDR3 DNA reads TGTGCCAGCAGCTGGACAGCAGGGGGGACTAATGAAAAACTGTTTTTT. The chain has TRBV11-2 and TRBJ1-4; 7 bases fit TRBD1. Germline loops: CDR1 SGHAT, CDR2 FQNNGV. The CDR3 has 16 residues. The ends lost 4 bases at V and 2 bases at J; junction bases unmatched: 7.

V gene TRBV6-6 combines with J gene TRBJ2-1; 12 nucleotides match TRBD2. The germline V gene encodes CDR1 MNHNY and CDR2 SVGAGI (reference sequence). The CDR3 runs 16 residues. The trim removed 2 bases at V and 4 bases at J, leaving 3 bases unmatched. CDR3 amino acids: CASSYNLAGGYNEQFF. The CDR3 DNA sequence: TGTGCCAGCAGTTACAATCTAGCGGGGGGGTACAATGAGCAGTTCTTC.

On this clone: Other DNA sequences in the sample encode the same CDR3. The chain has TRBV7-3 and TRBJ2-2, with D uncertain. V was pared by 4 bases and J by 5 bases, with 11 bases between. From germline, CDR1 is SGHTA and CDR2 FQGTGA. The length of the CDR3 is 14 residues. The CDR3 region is CASSSVRGTGELFF. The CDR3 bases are TGTGCCAGCAGCTCCGTTAGAGGTACCGGGGAGCTGTTTTTT.

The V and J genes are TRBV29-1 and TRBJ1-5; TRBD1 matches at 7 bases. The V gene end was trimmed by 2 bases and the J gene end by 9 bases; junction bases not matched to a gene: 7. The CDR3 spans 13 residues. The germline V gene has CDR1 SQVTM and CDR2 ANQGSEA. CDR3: CSVEQGGQLPQHF. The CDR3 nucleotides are TGCAGCGTTGAACAGGGGGGACAATTGCCCCAGCATTTT.

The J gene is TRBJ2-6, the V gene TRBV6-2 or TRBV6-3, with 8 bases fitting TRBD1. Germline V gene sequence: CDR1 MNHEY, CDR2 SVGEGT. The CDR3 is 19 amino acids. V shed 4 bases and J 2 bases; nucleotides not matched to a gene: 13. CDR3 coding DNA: TGTGCCAGCAGTTGGGGCCTCGAGACAGGGGTTCCTGGGGCCAACGTCCTGACTTTC. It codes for CASSWGLETGVPGANVLTF.

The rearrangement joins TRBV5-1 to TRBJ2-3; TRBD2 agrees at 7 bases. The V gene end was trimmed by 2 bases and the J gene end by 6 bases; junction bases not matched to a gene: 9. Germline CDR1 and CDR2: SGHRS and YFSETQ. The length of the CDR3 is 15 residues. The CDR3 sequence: CASSFRGGSPDTQYF. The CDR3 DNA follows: TGCGCCAGCAGCTTCCGTGGCGGGAGCCCCGATACGCAGTATTTT.

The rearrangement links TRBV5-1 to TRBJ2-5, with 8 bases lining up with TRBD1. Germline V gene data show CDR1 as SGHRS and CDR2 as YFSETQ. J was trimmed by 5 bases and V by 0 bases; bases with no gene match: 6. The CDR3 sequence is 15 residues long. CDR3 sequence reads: CASSLGTGQAETQYF. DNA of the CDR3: TGCGCCAGCAGCTTGGGGACAGGGCAGGCGGAGACCCAGTACTTC.

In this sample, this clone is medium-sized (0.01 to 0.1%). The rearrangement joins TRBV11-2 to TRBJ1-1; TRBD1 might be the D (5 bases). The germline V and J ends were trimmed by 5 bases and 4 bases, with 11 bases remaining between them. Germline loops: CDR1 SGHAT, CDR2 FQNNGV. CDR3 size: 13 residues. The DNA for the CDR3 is TGTGCCAGCAGCAGAACCGGGGCCACTGAAGCTTTCTTT. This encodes CASSRTGATEAFF.

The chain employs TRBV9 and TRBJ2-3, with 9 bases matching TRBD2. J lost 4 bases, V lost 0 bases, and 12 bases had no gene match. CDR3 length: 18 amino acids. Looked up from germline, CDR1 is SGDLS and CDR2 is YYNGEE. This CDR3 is CASSVEGGVGLAPDTQYF. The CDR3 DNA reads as TGTGCCAGCAGCGTAGAAGGCGGGGTGGGACTAGCTCCAGATACGCAGTATTTT. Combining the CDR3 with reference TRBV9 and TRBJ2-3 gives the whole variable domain DSGVTQTPKHLITATGQRVTLRCSPRSGDLSVYWYQQSLDQGLQFLIQYYNGEERAKGNILERFSAQQFPDLHSELNLSSLELGDSALYFCASSVEGGVGLAPDTQYFGPGTRLTVL.

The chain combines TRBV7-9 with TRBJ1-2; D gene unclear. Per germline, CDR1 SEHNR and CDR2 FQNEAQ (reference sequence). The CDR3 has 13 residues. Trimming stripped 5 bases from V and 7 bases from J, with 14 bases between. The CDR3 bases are TGTGCCAGCAGCCCAAGCGCGGAGGGTGGCTACACCTTC. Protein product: CASSPSAEGGYTF.

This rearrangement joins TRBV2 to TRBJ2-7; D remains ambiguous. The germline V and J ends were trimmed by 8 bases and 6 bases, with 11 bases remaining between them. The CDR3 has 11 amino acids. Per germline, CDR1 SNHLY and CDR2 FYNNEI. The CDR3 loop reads CASSSSGEQYF. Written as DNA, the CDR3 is TGTGCCAGCTCTAGTTCGGGCGAGCAGTACTTC.

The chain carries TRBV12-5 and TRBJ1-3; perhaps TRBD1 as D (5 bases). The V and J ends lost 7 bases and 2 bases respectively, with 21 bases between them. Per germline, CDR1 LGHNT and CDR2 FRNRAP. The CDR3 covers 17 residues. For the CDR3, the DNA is TGTGCTAGTGCCCTCGTTTCGCCCGTGGGGGCTGGAAACACCATATATTTT. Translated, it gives CASALVSPVGAGNTIYF.

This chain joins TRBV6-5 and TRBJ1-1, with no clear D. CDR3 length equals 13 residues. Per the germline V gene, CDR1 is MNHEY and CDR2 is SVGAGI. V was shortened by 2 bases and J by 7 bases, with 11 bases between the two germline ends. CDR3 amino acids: CASSYLFEGEAFF. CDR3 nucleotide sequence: TGTGCCAGCAGTTACCTCTTTGAGGGTGAAGCTTTCTTT.

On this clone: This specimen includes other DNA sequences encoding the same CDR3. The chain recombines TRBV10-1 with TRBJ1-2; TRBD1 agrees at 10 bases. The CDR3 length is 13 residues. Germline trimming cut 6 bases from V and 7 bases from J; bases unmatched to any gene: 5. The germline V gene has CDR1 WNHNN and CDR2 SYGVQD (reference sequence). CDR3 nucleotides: TGCGCCAGCAGCGGGGACAGGGGCAGTGGCTACACCTTC. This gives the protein CASSGDRGSGYTF.